A single TCR beta chain is shown here with its context. This entry belongs to a study of technical replicates of blood from a handful of donors. Germline CDR1 reads KGHSH; CDR2 reads LQKENI. This CDR3 region has 15 residues. With 4 bases clipped from V and 4 bases from J, the junction kept 7 bases outside the gene matches. Sequenced by immunoSEQ multiplex PCR; TCRdb stores in-frame clones only, minus some. The table includes approximately 81,000 clones, nearly 97% detected once. The TCR sequence derives from a human donor in good health. Material: T cells isolated from PBMCs. The rearrangement joins TRBV18 to TRBJ1-2; 9 nucleotides line up with TRBD1. The CDR3 region is CASSRPGQGTYGYTF. The CDR3 DNA reads as TGTGCCAGCTCACGGCCGGGACAGGGAACCTATGGCTACACCTTC.